This T cell receptor beta chain was sequenced for a study of identical twins. Findings of the study overall: Twins' surplus sharing was weaker for beta out-of-frame sequences. The models gave estimates that fell short of the out-of-frame TCR alpha sharing seen in monozygotic twins.

It was template switching that added a universal primer site, and there were unique molecular identifiers on the cDNA. A single record per CDR3 protein comes from TCRdb applying MiXCR to the 5' RACE reads. Of about 100,000 distinct CDR3 sequences in the sample, about 6% are singletons; the top ten hold roughly 12%. The sample holds many counts of this clonotype. Its specificity is unknown. This receptor was obtained from a woman in her fifties or sixties in good health. The sequenced material came from memory T cells sorted from blood.

The CDR3 reads CASSESGRGSYEQYF. DNA for the CDR3: TGCGCCAGCAGTGAATCCGGGAGGGGATCCTACGAGCAGTACTTC. The J gene is TRBJ2-7, the V gene TRBV10-2, with 8 bases lining up with TRBD2. Germline trimming cut 3 bases from V and 1 base from J; bases unmatched to any gene: 5. The CDR3 consists of 15 residues. CDR1 is WSHSY, CDR2 SAAADI, per germline.